The 22 T cell receptor beta chains below were found in one sample sequenced in a study of T-cell memory formation after mild COVID-19. Each CDR3 protein is one row after TCRdb ran MiXCR on the 5' RACE reads. The top ten hold over 20% of the sample, which has 310,000 or so distinct CDR3 sequences, around 15% seen once. Sequenced sample: PBMCs or a T cell subset sorted from them (not recorded which). Source of these receptors: a man between 18 and 29 years old who had mild COVID-19 (a few samples of this study predate the infection). Cell type and time point are not known.

The rearrangement joins TRBV7-2 to TRBJ2-1, with 16 bases lining up with TRBD2. The CDR3 covers 17 residues. Germline CDR1 is SGHTA and CDR2 is FQGNSA. V trimming: 5 bases; J trimming: 7 bases; junction bases outside the gene matches: 8. The CDR3 here is CASSLRLGLAGGNEQFF. In DNA form, the CDR3 reads TGTGCCAGCAGCCTAAGACTGGGACTAGCGGGGGGGAATGAGCAGTTCTTC.

The genes are TRBV9 and TRBJ2-5, with a possible D match to TRBD2 (7 bases). The CDR3 runs to 14 residues. V shed 3 bases and J shed 2 bases, with 11 bases lying between them. Looked up from germline, CDR1 is SGDLS and CDR2 is YYNGEE. Here the CDR3 reads CASSGRGRQETQYF. The CDR3 DNA follows: TGTGCCAGCAGCGGGCGGGGGCGTCAAGAGACCCAGTACTTC.

This clonotype has a handful of counts. The gene calls are TRBV20-1 and TRBJ2-3, with 12 positions matching TRBD2. The CDR3 totals 13 residues. With 6 bases clipped from V and 6 bases from J, the junction kept 4 bases outside the gene matches. Per the germline V gene, CDR1 is DFQATT and CDR2 is SNEGSKA (reference sequence). CDR3 sequence (DNA): TGCAGTGCCGGGACTAGCGGGCAGGATACGCAGTATTTT. This codes for CSAGTSGQDTQYF.

This clonotype was detected only a few times. The chain recombines TRBV9 with TRBJ2-1; no firm D call. CDR1 SGDLS and CDR2 YYNGEE come from the germline V gene. The CDR3 runs 17 residues. V lost 0 bases and J 0 bases, leaving 13 bases between the germline ends. CDR3 in amino acids: CASSVARVRASYNEQFF. The CDR3 DNA sequence: TGTGCCAGCAGCGTAGCTCGGGTTCGAGCCTCCTACAATGAGCAGTTCTTC.

CDR3 sequence reads: CAISDGTSLHEQYV. The CDR3 region has the DNA TGTGCCATCAGTGACGGGACTAGTTTACACGAGCAGTACGTC. The chain is built from TRBV10-3 and TRBJ2-7; 8 nucleotides align to TRBD2. Trimming removed 3 bases from V and 5 bases from J; junction bases left unmatched: 6. The CDR3 totals 14 residues. CDR1 and CDR2 (germline): ENHRY, SYGVKD.

The V call is TRBV5-1, the J call TRBJ2-7; D uncertain. Trimming took off 0 bases at V and 2 bases at J, with 12 bases between the two ends. CDR1 SGHRS and CDR2 YFSETQ come from the germline V gene. The CDR3 consists of 15 residues. The CDR3 DNA is TGCGCCAGCAGCTTGGGGATCGGACGGACCTACGAGCAGTACTTC. Translation: CASSLGIGRTYEQYF.

This clonotype was picked up a small number of times. The rearrangement links TRBV27 to TRBJ1-4, with 7 bases identical to TRBD1. V lost 6 bases to trimming and J lost 0 bases; unmatched junction nucleotides: 4. Germline assignment: CDR1 MNHEY and CDR2 SMNVEV (reference sequence). This CDR3 is built from 15 residues. The DNA for the CDR3 is TGTGCCAGCAGCCGTGACAGGGCAACTAATGAAAAACTGTTTTTT. Translating gives CASSRDRATNEKLFF.

This clonotype was observed a single time. This CDR3 reads CASSVVTGNTEAFF. CDR3 DNA sequence: TGTGCCAGCAGCGTAGTTACAGGGAACACTGAAGCTTTCTTT. This rearrangement joins TRBV9 to TRBJ1-1; possibly TRBD1 for D (5 bases). Trimming removed 0 bases from V and 1 base from J, with 7 bases in between. CDR3 length: 14 amino acids. Per germline, CDR1 SGDLS and CDR2 YYNGEE.

This clonotype has a handful of counts. DNA of the CDR3: TGTGCCAGCAGCGTAGTCGGCGGGGGGGCCGCGGAGACCCAGTACTTC. Its protein is CASSVVGGGAAETQYF. V usage is TRBV9 and J usage is TRBJ2-5, with 9 bases lining up with TRBD2. J was trimmed by 5 bases and V by 0 bases; bases with no gene match: 8. This CDR3 contains 16 residues. From germline, CDR1 is SGDLS and CDR2 YYNGEE.

This clonotype was seen a handful of times. V usage is TRBV7-2 and J usage is TRBJ1-2; D is unresolved. The CDR3 has 14 amino acids. V lost 4 bases, J lost 2 bases, and 11 bases lay in between. Germline V gene sequence: CDR1 SGHTA, CDR2 FQGNSA. The CDR3 loop reads CASSSFRGNYGYTF. Written as DNA, the CDR3 is TGTGCCAGCAGCTCATTCCGAGGAAACTATGGCTACACCTTC. The full variable domain, completed using reference TRBV7-2 and TRBJ1-2, is GAGVSQSPSNKVTEKGKDVELRCDPISGHTALYWYRQSLGQGLEFLIYFQGNSAPDKSGLPSDRFSAERTGGSVSTLTIQRTQQEDSAVYLCASSSFRGNYGYTFGSGTRLTVV.

The chain carries TRBV7-9 and TRBJ2-1; tentative D call: TRBD2 (5 bases). Germline lookup yields CDR1 SEHNR and CDR2 FQNEAQ (reference sequence). V shed 1 base and J shed 4 bases, with 14 bases lying between them. The CDR3 runs to 16 residues. This CDR3 reads CASSLEVGVLYNEQFF. CDR3 nucleotides: TGTGCCAGCAGCTTAGAGGTCGGGGTATTGTACAATGAGCAGTTCTTC.

Ten or more counts support this clonotype. J is TRBJ2-1 and V is TRBV6-5; 15 bases fit TRBD2. The CDR3 is 15 residues long. Germline lookup yields CDR1 MNHEY and CDR2 SVGAGI. With V trimmed by 6 bases and J by 4 bases, 1 base remained unmatched. DNA of the CDR3: TGTGCCAGCAGCGGGACTAGCGGGGGGTACAATGAGCAGTTCTTC. This translates into CASSGTSGGYNEQFF.

The chain couples TRBV20-1 to TRBJ2-7; D remains ambiguous. This CDR3 is 15 amino acids long. Germline CDR1 is DFQATT and CDR2 is SNEGSKA (reference sequence). V dropped 0 bases and J dropped 1 base, with 13 bases sitting between them. CDR3: CSARDAALRSYEQYF. DNA for the CDR3: TGCAGTGCTAGAGATGCGGCGTTGCGTTCCTACGAGCAGTACTTC.

V and J are TRBV5-1 and TRBJ2-7, with a possible D match to TRBD2 (5 bases). Trimming cost V 5 bases and J 1 base, with 13 bases left between them. In germline, CDR1 is SGHRS, CDR2 YFSETQ. This CDR3 region has 14 residues. This CDR3 is CASSADSWSYEQYV. CDR3 DNA sequence: TGCGCCAGCAGTGCGGACTCTTGGTCCTACGAGCAGTACGTC.

This clonotype was observed a handful of times. The chain joins TRBV18 to TRBJ2-7; D perhaps matches TRBD2 (5 bases). The V gene's germline CDR1 is KGHSH and CDR2 LQKENI. This CDR3 contains 12 residues. Deletions cut 3 bases from V and 4 bases from J, with 7 bases between. The CDR3 DNA follows: TGTGCCAGCTCACCCGGGGAGTACGAGCAGTACGTC. Protein product: CASSPGEYEQYV.

This clonotype has at least ten counts. V usage is TRBV7-9 and J usage is TRBJ2-1; D not resolved. Trimming cost V 1 base and J 9 bases, with 10 bases left between them. The V gene's germline CDR1 is SEHNR and CDR2 FQNEAQ (reference sequence). The CDR3 covers 13 residues. In DNA, the CDR3 is TGTGCCAGCAGCTTAGATGGCGTGGCTGAGCAGTTCTTC. Protein sequence: CASSLDGVAEQFF.

The chain uses TRBV7-6 and TRBJ2-2; 7 bases align to TRBD1. The CDR3 sequence is 15 residues long. The germline CDR1 and CDR2 sequences are SGHVS and FNYEAQ. V lost 2 bases to trimming and J lost 3 bases; unmatched junction nucleotides: 3. The CDR3 here is CASSLSGGDTGELFF. CDR3 nucleotides: TGTGCCAGCAGCTTATCAGGGGGAGACACCGGGGAGCTGTTTTTT. Full variable domain (outside the CDR3, taken from reference TRBV7-6 and TRBJ2-2): GAGVSQSPRYKVTKRGQDVALRCDPISGHVSLYWYRQALGQGPEFLTYFNYEAQQDKSGLPNDRFSAERPEGSISTLTIQRTEQRDSAMYRCASSLSGGDTGELFFGEGSRLTVL.

The chain joins TRBV10-3 to TRBJ2-1; tentatively, D is TRBD2 (5 bases). The CDR3 spans 15 residues. Trimming pared 2 bases from V and 6 bases from J, leaving 14 bases between. CDR1 is ENHRY and CDR2 is SYGVKD in the germline V gene. The DNA for the CDR3 is TGTGCCATCAGTGAGCTGATTAGCGCGGGCAATGAGCAGTTCTTC. Its translation is CAISELISAGNEQFF.

The chain joins TRBV7-9 to TRBJ2-7; no reliable D call. The CDR3 totals 14 residues. The V gene lost 3 bases and the J gene lost 3 bases, with 12 bases spanning the gap. CDR1 and CDR2 from the germline V gene are SEHNR and FQNEAQ (reference sequence). DNA for the CDR3: TGTGCCAGCAGCTTTTCACCAAAGAGCTACGAGCAGTACTTC. It codes for CASSFSPKSYEQYF.

In its sample, this clonotype was seen a few times. The chain employs TRBV7-9 and TRBJ2-3; D not certain. Germline V gives CDR1 SEHNR, CDR2 FQNEAQ (reference sequence). V was clipped by 6 bases and J by 4 bases, with 8 bases between them. The CDR3 is 12 amino acids. The DNA of the CDR3 is TGTGCCAGCAGACGTGGGTCAGATACGCAGTATTTT. It encodes CASRRGSDTQYF.

The V and J genes are TRBV20-1 and TRBJ2-3; 10 bases map to TRBD2. Per the germline V gene, CDR1 is DFQATT and CDR2 is SNEGSKA (reference sequence). The CDR3 has 16 amino acids. Trimming at V came to 3 bases and at J to 4 bases, leaving 10 bases not matched to a gene. The CDR3 DNA reads TGCAGTGCTAGTCCCTTACTAGCGGGGACCCCAGATACGCAGTATTTT. Translated: CSASPLLAGTPDTQYF.

The rearrangement joins TRBV5-1 to TRBJ2-5; D could derive from TRBD1 or TRBD2 (5 bases each). The CDR3 sequence is 15 residues long. V lost 1 base, J lost 4 bases, and 14 bases lay in between. Germline CDR1 is SGHRS and CDR2 is YFSETQ. The CDR3 sequence: CASSLRLGVRETQYF. The CDR3 DNA reads as TGCGCCAGCAGCTTGCGTTTGGGGGTAAGAGAGACCCAGTACTTC.